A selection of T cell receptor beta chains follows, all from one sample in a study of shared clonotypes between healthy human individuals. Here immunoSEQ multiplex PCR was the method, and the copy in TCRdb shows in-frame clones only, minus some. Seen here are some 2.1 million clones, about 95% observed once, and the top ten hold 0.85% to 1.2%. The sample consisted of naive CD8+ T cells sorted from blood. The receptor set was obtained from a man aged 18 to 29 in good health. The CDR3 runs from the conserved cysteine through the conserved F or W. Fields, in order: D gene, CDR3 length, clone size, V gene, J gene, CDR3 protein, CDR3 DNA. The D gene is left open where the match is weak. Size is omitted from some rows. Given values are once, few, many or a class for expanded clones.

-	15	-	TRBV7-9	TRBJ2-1	CASSLPRASYNEQFF	TGTGCCAGCAGCTTACCCCGAGCGTCCTACAATGAGCAGTTCTTC
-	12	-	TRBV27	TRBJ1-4	CASSLLGEKLFF	TGTGCCAGCAGTTTATTGGGGGAAAAACTGTTTTTT
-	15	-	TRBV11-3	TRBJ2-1	CASSLGWDLNNEQFF	TGTGCCAGCAGCTTAGGTTGGGACTTAAACAATGAGCAGTTCTTC
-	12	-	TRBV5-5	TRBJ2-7	CASSLGLDEQYF	TGTGCCAGCAGCTTAGGACTCGACGAGCAGTACTTC
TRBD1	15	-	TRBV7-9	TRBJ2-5	CASSLATGGKETQYF	TGTGCCAGCAGCTTAGCAACAGGGGGCAAGGAGACCCAGTACTTC
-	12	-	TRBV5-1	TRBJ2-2	CASGAEQGQLFF	TGCGCCAGCGGGGCGGAGCAGGGGCAGCTGTTTTTT
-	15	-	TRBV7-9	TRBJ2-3	CASRGVRGETDTQYF	TGTGCCAGCAGGGGCGTTCGGGGAGAAACAGATACGCAGTATTTT
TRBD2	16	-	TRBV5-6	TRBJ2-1	CASSLAGTSPYNEQFF	TGTGCCAGCAGCTTGGCTGGGACTAGCCCGTACAATGAGCAGTTCTTC
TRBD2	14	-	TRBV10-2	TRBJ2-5	CASTREGSGETQYF	TGCGCCAGCACCCGGGAGGGTAGTGGAGAGACCCAGTACTTC
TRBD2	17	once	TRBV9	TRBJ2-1	CASSVKSGLGADNEQFF	TGTGCCAGCAGCGTTAAATCGGGACTAGGGGCCGACAATGAGCAGTTCTTC
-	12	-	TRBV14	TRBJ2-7	CASSFSDWEQYF	TGTGCCAGCAGCTTTTCGGACTGGGAGCAGTACTTC
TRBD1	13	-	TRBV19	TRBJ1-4	CATTDRADEKLFF	TGTGCCACCACGGACAGGGCGGATGAAAAACTGTTTTTT
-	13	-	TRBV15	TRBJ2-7	CATSRESVYEQYF	TGTGCCACCAGCAGAGAGTCGGTCTACGAGCAGTACTTC
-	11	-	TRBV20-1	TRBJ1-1	CSARDYTEAFF	TGCAGTGCTAGAGATTACACTGAAGCTTTCTTT
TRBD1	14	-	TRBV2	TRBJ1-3	CASSATGDGNTIYF	TGTGCCAGCAGTGCGACAGGGGATGGAAACACCATATATTTT
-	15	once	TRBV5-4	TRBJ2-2	CASSLGVRNTGELFF	TGTGCCAGCAGCTTGGGGGTCCGGAACACCGGGGAGCTGTTTTTT
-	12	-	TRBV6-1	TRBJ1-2	CASSGRVYGYTF	TGTGCCAGCAGTGGCCGGGTTTATGGCTACACCTTC
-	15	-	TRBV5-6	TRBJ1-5	CASSSYWGIDRPQHF	TGTGCCAGCAGCTCCTATTGGGGAATCGATCGGCCCCAGCATTTT
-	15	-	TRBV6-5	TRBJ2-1	CASIKYLGSYNEQFF	TGTGCCAGCATTAAATACCTAGGCTCCTACAATGAGCAGTTCTTC
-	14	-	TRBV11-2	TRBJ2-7	CASSLGFPSYEQYF	TGTGCCAGCAGCTTGGGCTTTCCCTCCTACGAGCAGTACTTC
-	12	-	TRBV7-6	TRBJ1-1	CASSLAGGEAFF	TGTGCCAGCAGCTTAGCGGGGGGAGAAGCTTTCTTT
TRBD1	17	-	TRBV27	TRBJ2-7	CASSLINPGTGVNEQYF	TGTGCCAGCAGTTTGATCAACCCCGGGACAGGGGTCAACGAGCAGTACTTC
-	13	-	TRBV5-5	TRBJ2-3	CASSQANTDTQYF	TGTGCCAGCAGCCAAGCCAACACAGATACGCAGTATTTT
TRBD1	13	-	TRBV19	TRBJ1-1	CASADRVFTEAFF	TGTGCCAGTGCCGACAGGGTTTTCACTGAAGCTTTCTTT
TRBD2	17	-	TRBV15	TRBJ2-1	CATSVQRSGSLWNEQFF	TGTGCCACCAGCGTCCAGAGGAGCGGGAGTCTTTGGAATGAGCAGTTCTTC
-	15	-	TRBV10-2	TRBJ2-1	CASTTYDTSYNEQFF	TGCGCCAGCACCACGTACGATACCTCCTACAATGAGCAGTTCTTC
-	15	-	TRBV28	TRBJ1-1	CASSHPQVGTTEAFF	TGTGCCAGCAGCCACCCCCAGGTGGGGACCACTGAAGCTTTCTTT
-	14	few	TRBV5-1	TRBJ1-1	CASSVRGADTEAFF	TGCGCCAGCAGCGTCAGGGGAGCGGACACTGAAGCTTTCTTT
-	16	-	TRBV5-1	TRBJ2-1	CASSLSVAVSYDEQFF	TGCGCCAGCAGCTTAAGCGTAGCGGTATCTTATGATGAGCAGTTCTTC
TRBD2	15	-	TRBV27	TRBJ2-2	CASSVTSGNTGELFF	TGTGCCAGCAGTGTGACTAGCGGGAACACCGGGGAGCTGTTTTTT
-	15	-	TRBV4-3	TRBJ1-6	CASSQDSMGSRPLHF	TGCGCCAGCAGCCAAGATTCGATGGGCAGTAGACCCCTCCACTTT
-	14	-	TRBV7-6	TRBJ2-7	CASSLLQGTDEQYF	TGTGCCAGCAGCTTACTCCAGGGGACGGACGAGCAGTACTTC
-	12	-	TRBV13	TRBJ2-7	CASSSTTYEQYF	TGTGCCAGCAGCTCCACTACCTACGAGCAGTACTTC
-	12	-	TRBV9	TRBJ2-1	CASSETGNEQFF	TGTGCCAGCAGCGAGACAGGCAATGAGCAGTTCTTC
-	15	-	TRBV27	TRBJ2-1	CASSSGTSTYNEQFF	TGTGCCAGCAGCTCCGGGACCTCCACTTACAATGAGCAGTTCTTC
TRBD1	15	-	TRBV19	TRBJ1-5	CASSQDREGHQPQHF	TGTGCCAGTAGTCAGGACAGGGAGGGCCATCAGCCCCAGCATTTT
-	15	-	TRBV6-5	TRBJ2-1	CASSYLVGSVNEQFF	TGTGCCAGCAGTTACTTGGTCGGGAGCGTGAATGAGCAGTTCTTC
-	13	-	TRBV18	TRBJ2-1	CASSPPPGNEQFF	TGTGCCAGCTCACCACCGCCCGGGAATGAGCAGTTCTTC
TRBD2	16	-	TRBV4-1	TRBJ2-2	CASSQEAGGPAGELFF	TGCGCCAGCAGCCAAGAAGCGGGGGGGCCCGCCGGGGAGCTGTTTTTT
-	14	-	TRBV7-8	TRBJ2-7	CASSLAFGGYEQYF	TGTGCCAGCAGCTTAGCGTTTGGGGGCTACGAGCAGTACTTC
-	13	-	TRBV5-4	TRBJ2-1	CASSLVQGVEQFF	TGTGCCAGCAGCTTGGTTCAAGGGGTAGAGCAGTTCTTC
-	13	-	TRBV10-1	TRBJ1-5	CASSESVGQPQHF	TGCGCCAGCAGTGAGTCGGTGGGCCAGCCCCAGCACTTT
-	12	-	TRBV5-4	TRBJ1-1	CASQEESTEAFF	TGTGCCAGCCAGGAGGAGAGCACTGAAGCTTTCTTT
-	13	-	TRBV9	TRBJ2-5	CASSVWGEETQYF	TGTGCCAGCAGCGTGTGGGGGGAAGAGACCCAGTACTTC
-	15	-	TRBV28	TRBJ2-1	CASSRIPSTRNEQFF	TGTGCCAGCAGCCGGATCCCCTCTACCCGCAATGAGCAGTTCTTC
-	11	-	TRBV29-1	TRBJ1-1	CSVDQNTEAFF	TGCAGCGTCGATCAGAACACTGAAGCTTTCTTT
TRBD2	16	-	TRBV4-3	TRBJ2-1	CASSQDWTSGKNEQFF	TGCGCCAGCAGCCAAGACTGGACTAGCGGGAAAAATGAGCAGTTCTTC
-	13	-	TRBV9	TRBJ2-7	CASSPWGTYEQYF	TGTGCCAGCAGCCCTTGGGGGACCTACGAGCAGTACTTC
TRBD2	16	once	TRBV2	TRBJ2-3	CASSEVAGGLQDTQYF	TGTGCCAGCAGTGAAGTAGCGGGGGGACTTCAGGATACGCAGTATTTT
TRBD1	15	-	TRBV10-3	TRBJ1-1	CAASDRTGGNTEAFF	TGTGCCGCGAGCGACCGGACAGGGGGCAACACTGAAGCTTTCTTT
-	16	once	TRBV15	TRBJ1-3	CATSRDQESSGNTIYF	TGTGCCACCAGCAGAGATCAAGAGAGCTCTGGAAACACCATATATTTT
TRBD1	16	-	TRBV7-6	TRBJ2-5	CASSLGTGGFGETQYF	TGTGCCAGCAGCTTAGGCACAGGGGGCTTTGGGGAGACCCAGTACTTC
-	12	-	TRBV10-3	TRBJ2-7	CASEGSSYEQYF	TGTGCCTCCGAGGGGAGCTCCTACGAGCAGTACTTC
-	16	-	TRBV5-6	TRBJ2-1	CASSLPLLDHYNEQFF	TGTGCCAGCAGCTTGCCCTTACTGGACCACTACAATGAGCAGTTCTTC
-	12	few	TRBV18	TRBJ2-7	CASSPSSYEQYF	TGTGCCAGCTCACCTAGCTCCTACGAGCAGTACTTC
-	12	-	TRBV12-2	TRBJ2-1	CASRMTSGEQFF	TGTGCAAGTCGCATGACTAGCGGGGAGCAGTTCTTC
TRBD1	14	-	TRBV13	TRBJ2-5	CASSRTGARETQYF	TGTGCCAGCAGCAGGACAGGGGCGCGGGAGACCCAGTACTTC
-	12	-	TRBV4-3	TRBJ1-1	CASSQGGVEAFF	TGCGCCAGCAGCCAAGGGGGCGTGGAAGCTTTCTTT
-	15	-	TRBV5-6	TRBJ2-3	CASSYSLGVTDTQYF	TGTGCCAGCAGCTACAGTCTGGGGGTCACAGATACGCAGTATTTT
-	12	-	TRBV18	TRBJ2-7	CASSPSTYEQYF	TGTGCCAGCTCACCATCAACCTACGAGCAGTACTTC